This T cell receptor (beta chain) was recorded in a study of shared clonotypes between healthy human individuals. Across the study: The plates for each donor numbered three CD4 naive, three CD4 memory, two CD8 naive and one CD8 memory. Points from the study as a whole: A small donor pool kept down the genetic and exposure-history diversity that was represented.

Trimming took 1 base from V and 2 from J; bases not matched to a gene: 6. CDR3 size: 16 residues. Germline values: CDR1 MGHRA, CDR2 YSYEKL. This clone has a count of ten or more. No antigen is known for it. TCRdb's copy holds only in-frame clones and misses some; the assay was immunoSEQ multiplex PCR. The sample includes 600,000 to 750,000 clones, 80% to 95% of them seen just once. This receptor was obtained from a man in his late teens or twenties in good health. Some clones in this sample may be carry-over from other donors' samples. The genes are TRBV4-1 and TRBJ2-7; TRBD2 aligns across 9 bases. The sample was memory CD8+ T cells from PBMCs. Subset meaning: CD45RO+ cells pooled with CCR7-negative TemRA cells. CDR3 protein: CASSQGSGLAAYEQYF. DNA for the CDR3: TGCGCCAGCAGCCAAGGATCGGGACTAGCAGCCTACGAGCAGTACTTC.